The 30 T cell receptor beta chains given below trace back to one sample, sequenced in a study of immune cell composition in non-small cell lung cancer. TCRdb's table, derived via immunoSEQ multiplex PCR, lists solely in-frame clones and lacks some. In the table there are thousands of clones, approximately 68% of which are singletons. Material: lung tumor tissue. These TCRs come from a human donor with non-small cell lung cancer.

The CDR3 DNA reads TGTGCCAGCAGCCAATCCCGGGGGGGGGAGCAGTACTTC. Translation gives CASSQSRGGEQYF. The chain is built from TRBV7-2 and TRBJ2-7; 8 positions match TRBD2. Germline trimming cut 5 bases from V and 7 bases from J; bases unmatched to any gene: 7. The CDR3 runs to 13 residues. The germline V gene encodes CDR1 SGHTA and CDR2 FQGNSA.

The DNA for the CDR3 is TGTGCCAGCTGGCAACGGGGGGGAACTACTAGCACAGATACGCAGTATTTT. This sequence encodes CASWQRGGTTSTDTQYF. This chain joins TRBV27 and TRBJ2-3, with 8 bases identical to TRBD2. The germline V gene has CDR1 MNHEY and CDR2 SMNVEV (reference sequence). This CDR3 is 17 amino acids long. Trimming removed 8 bases from V and 0 bases from J; junction bases left unmatched: 13.

The V gene is TRBV6-1, the J gene TRBJ2-5; tentatively, D is TRBD2 (5 bases). Germline V lookup: CDR1 MNHNS, CDR2 SASEGT. V was trimmed by 2 bases and J by 7 bases, leaving 8 bases between them. This CDR3 has 12 amino acids. This CDR3 is CASSEWAGTQYF. The DNA of the CDR3 is TGTGCCAGCAGTGAATGGGCGGGGACCCAGTACTTC.

The chain uses TRBV30 and TRBJ2-3, with 9 bases fitting TRBD1. Germline V CDR1 and CDR2: GTSNPN, SVGIG (reference sequence). V was pared by 3 bases and J by 8 bases, with 6 bases of the junction left unmatched. CDR3 length equals 13 residues. The CDR3 region has the DNA TGTGCCTGGAGCGGGACAGGGATTGGTACGCAGTATTTT. This codes for CAWSGTGIGTQYF.

This chain joins TRBV6-9 and TRBJ2-7; 8 nucleotides line up with TRBD1. The V segment lost 5 bases and the J segment 2 bases; nucleotides outside the gene matches: 8. Germline-derived CDR1 and CDR2 are MNHGY and SVAAGI. This CDR3 contains 15 residues. The CDR3 DNA sequence: TGTGCCAGCAGTCTTCAGGGGGCGAACACCTACGAGCAGTACTTC. Its translation: CASSLQGANTYEQYF.

The chain carries TRBV28 and TRBJ2-3; D is unclear. Germline CDR1 is MDHEN and CDR2 is SYDVKM. The CDR3 totals 12 residues. The V and J ends lost 5 bases and 4 bases respectively, with 7 bases between them. CDR3 loop: CASSLLADTQYF. The CDR3 bases are TGTGCCAGCAGTCTCCTAGCAGATACGCAGTATTTT.

This sequence joins TRBV11-2 and TRBJ2-3; D perhaps matches TRBD2 (7 bases). Trimming shortened V by 5 bases and J by 7 bases, and 16 bases separated the two germline ends. This CDR3 is built from 14 residues. CDR1 and CDR2 from the germline V gene are SGHAT and FQNNGV. This CDR3 reads CASSLGGGLNTQYF. DNA of the CDR3: TGTGCCAGCAGCCTAGGGGGGGGCTTAAATACGCAGTATTTT.

The count of this clone is one. CDR3 nucleotide sequence: TGTGCCAGCAGCTTAGCCTGGGGACTAGCGGAAGAGCAGTACTTC. Translated, it gives CASSLAWGLAEEQYF. The V gene is TRBV7-8, the J gene TRBJ2-7; 11 bases are shared with TRBD2. Per the germline V gene, CDR1 is SGHVS and CDR2 is FQNEAQ. J lost 7 bases, V lost 0 bases, and 5 bases had no gene match. The CDR3 is made up of 15 amino acids.

This clone was counted only a few times. The chain carries TRBV7-9 and TRBJ2-7, with 7 bases identical to TRBD1. The germline CDR1 and CDR2 sequences are SEHNR and FQNEAQ (reference sequence). CDR3 size: 14 residues. Germline trimming cut 1 base from V and 4 bases from J; bases unmatched to any gene: 4. The CDR3 reads CASSLGTRGYEQYF. The CDR3 coding sequence is TGTGCCAGCAGCTTAGGCACCAGGGGGTACGAGCAGTACTTC.

This clone qualifies as medium-sized (0.01 to 0.1%). The chain links TRBV18 to TRBJ2-1, with D perhaps TRBD1 (6 bases). The V and J ends lost 2 bases and 4 bases respectively, with 9 bases between them. Germline V lookup: CDR1 KGHSH, CDR2 LQKENI. The CDR3 is made up of 14 amino acids. The CDR3: CASSPRQDYNEQFF. In DNA form, the CDR3 reads TGTGCCAGCTCACCAAGACAGGATTACAATGAGCAGTTCTTC. The variable domain in full, with the rest retrieved from reference TRBV18 and TRBJ2-1, is NAGVMQNPRHLVRRRGQEARLRCSPMKGHSHVYWYRQLPEEGLKFMVYLQKENIIDESGMPKERFSAEFPKEGPSILRIQQVVRGDSAAYFCASSPRQDYNEQFFGPGTRLTVL.

This clone has only one observation. This chain connects TRBV29-1 to TRBJ1-2; the match to TRBD1 covers 8 bases. Germline-derived CDR1 and CDR2 are SQVTM and ANQGSEA. The CDR3 covers 13 residues. V lost 4 bases, J lost 4 bases, and 5 bases stayed unmatched. The CDR3 DNA follows: TGCAGCGTTGCGGGACAGGCCCTCTATGGCTACACCTTC. Encoded protein: CSVAGQALYGYTF.

This rearrangement joins TRBV7-2 to TRBJ2-1; D possibly corresponds to TRBD2 (7 bases). The CDR3 runs to 15 residues. Germline lookup yields CDR1 SGHTA and CDR2 FQGNSA. V dropped 5 bases and J dropped 0 bases, with 11 bases sitting between them. DNA for the CDR3: TGTGCCAGCAGCCCGGGGGGCCTCTCCTACAATGAGCAGTTCTTC. Amino acids: CASSPGGLSYNEQFF.

This clone has only a few counts. The chain joins TRBV15 to TRBJ1-5, with D hard to call. CDR3 length: 13 amino acids. V lost 0 bases, J lost 5 bases, and 5 bases lay in between. Germline values: CDR1 LNHNV, CDR2 YYDKDF (reference sequence). CDR3 DNA sequence: TGTGCCACCAGCAGAGACAGGTATCAGCCCCAGCATTTT. Amino acid sequence: CATSRDRYQPQHF.

This clone was counted once. The V gene is TRBV10-3, the J gene TRBJ2-1; a weak D match, TRBD2 (6 bases). Trimming shortened V by 3 bases and J by 2 bases, and 14 bases separated the two germline ends. CDR1 ENHRY and CDR2 SYGVKD come from the germline V gene. The CDR3 length is 16 residues. CDR3 region: CAISESLAKAYNEQFF. The CDR3 DNA follows: TGTGCCATCAGTGAATCCCTAGCGAAAGCCTACAATGAGCAGTTCTTC.

The CDR3 loop reads CASSLGRGRRTEAFF. CDR3 DNA sequence: TGTGCCAGCAGCTTGGGCAGGGGGCGGAGGACTGAAGCTTTCTTT. The rearrangement joins TRBV5-4 to TRBJ1-1; 8 nucleotides agree with TRBD1. Losses at the gene ends were 0 bases for V and 5 bases for J; bases not matched to a gene: 6. CDR3 length: 15 amino acids. CDR1 is SGHNT, CDR2 YYREEE, per germline (reference sequence).

This clone is categorized as medium-sized. The J gene is TRBJ1-4, the V gene TRBV6-1, with 9 bases that match TRBD1. The germline V gene encodes CDR1 MNHNS and CDR2 SASEGT. V shed 0 bases, J shed 5 bases, and the junction held 1 base outside the gene matches. There are 15 residues in the CDR3. As DNA, the CDR3 is TGTGCCAGCAGTGAAGCAACAGGGGGCAATGAAAAACTGTTTTTT. Encoded protein: CASSEATGGNEKLFF.

This clone was detected only once. This sequence joins TRBV4-1 and TRBJ2-2, with TRBD1 matching 7 bases. J was trimmed by 2 bases and V by 2 bases; bases with no gene match: 8. The CDR3 covers 17 residues. Germline V CDR1 and CDR2: MGHRA, YSYEKL. DNA for the CDR3: TGCGCCAGCAGCCAAAGGACAGGCCCTCTCAACACCGGGGAGCTGTTTTTT. Protein sequence: CASSQRTGPLNTGELFF.

This chain links TRBV7-9 with TRBJ2-7, with D perhaps matching TRBD1 (6 bases). The V end was cut by 1 base, the J end by 1 base, with 8 bases between. The CDR3 sequence is 14 residues long. CDR1 is SEHNR, CDR2 FQNEAQ, per germline (reference sequence). This CDR3 reads CASSLVQGSYEQYF. CDR3 DNA: TGTGCCAGCAGCTTAGTGCAGGGGTCCTACGAGCAGTACTTC.

The chain combines TRBV30 with TRBJ2-5, with 12 bases aligning to TRBD2. Unmatched junction bases numbered 21, after V lost 5 bases and J lost 5 bases. The germline V gene encodes CDR1 GTSNPN and CDR2 SVGIG (reference sequence). The CDR3 has 19 residues. The CDR3 DNA sequence: TGTGCCTGGGCCCAAACTAGCGGGGGGTTATTGGGTACTGGGGAGACCCAGTACTTC. Protein sequence: CAWAQTSGGLLGTGETQYF. Supplemented by reference TRBV30 and TRBJ2-5, the full variable domain reads SQTIHQWPATLVQPVGSPLSLECTVEGTSNPNLYWYRQAAGRGLQLLFYSVGIGQISSEVPQNLSASRPQDRQFILSSKKLLLSDSGFYLCAWAQTSGGLLGTGETQYFGPGTRLLVL.

The V and J genes are TRBV28 and TRBJ1-5; 7 bases align to TRBD1. The V and J ends lost 4 bases and 2 bases, in that order; junction bases with no gene match: 8. Germline values: CDR1 MDHEN, CDR2 SYDVKM. The CDR3 has 16 residues. CDR3 DNA: TGTGCCAGCAGTTCAGCAGGGGGAATTGGCAATCAGCCCCAGCATTTT. This translates into CASSSAGGIGNQPQHF.

The chain couples TRBV29-1 to TRBJ2-3; D possibly corresponds to TRBD1 (6 bases). Looked up from germline, CDR1 is SQVTM and CDR2 is ANQGSEA. The CDR3 loop spans 14 amino acids. The V gene lost 5 bases and the J gene lost 0 bases, with 12 bases spanning the gap. The CDR3 DNA follows: TGCAGCGTTCCCGGGACAACCAGCACAGATACGCAGTATTTT. Its protein product is CSVPGTTSTDTQYF.

The table lists this clone with a few counts. This chain uses TRBV6-1 with TRBJ1-2, with D possibly being TRBD1 (6 bases). CDR3 size: 15 residues. The ends were cut back, 2 bases at V and 2 bases at J, with 12 bases in the middle. Germline-derived CDR1 and CDR2 are MNHNS and SASEGT. CDR3 sequence (DNA): TGTGCCAGCAGTGAATGGTGGGGGCAGAACTATGGCTACACCTTC. Translated, it gives CASSEWWGQNYGYTF.

In its sample, this clone was seen a few times. The chain employs TRBV5-1 and TRBJ2-7; 14 bases fit TRBD2. The junction had 5 bases not matched to a gene; V was cut back by 0 bases and J by 6 bases. Germline assignment: CDR1 SGHRS and CDR2 YFSETQ. This CDR3 has 16 residues. The CDR3 loop reads CASSLGTSGGSREQYF. CDR3 nucleotides: TGCGCCAGCAGCTTGGGGACTAGCGGGGGGAGCCGCGAGCAGTACTTC.

This clone was found a few times. At one end, the junction sequence differs from germline, possibly due to a read error. The chain is built from TRBV10-3 and TRBJ2-7; 9 positions agree with TRBD1. This CDR3 has 16 amino acids. Germline V gives CDR1 ENHRY, CDR2 SYGVKD. The CDR3 bases are TGTGCCAGCAGTTATTCACTACGGGACAGGGCCTACGAGCAGTACTTC. Amino acid sequence: CASSYSLRDRAYEQYF.

This clone was counted between two and nine times. This rearrangement joins TRBV11-3 to TRBJ2-2; the D is unclear. This CDR3 has 15 residues. V was shortened by 0 bases and J by 7 bases, with 12 bases between the two germline ends. CDR1 and CDR2 from the germline V gene are SGHNT and YENEEA. CDR3 residues: CASSLEPLVSGELFF. In DNA, the CDR3 is TGTGCCAGCAGCTTAGAACCTCTCGTGAGCGGGGAGCTGTTTTTT.

A remark on this clone: A junction end diverges from the germline sequence, so it may reflect a read error. The chain couples TRBV5-4 to TRBJ2-3; D is perhaps TRBD1 (6 bases). The germline CDR1 and CDR2 sequences are SGHNT and YYREEE (reference sequence). The CDR3 sequence is 15 residues long. The CDR3 sequence is CASSLDSGGTDTQYF. The CDR3 DNA follows: TGTGCCAGCAGTTTGGACAGTGGTGGGACAGATACGCAGTATTTT.

As regards this clone: At one of its ends the junction is not consistent with the germline gene, which may arise from a read error. V usage is TRBV5-1 and J usage is TRBJ2-3, with a tentative D call TRBD2 (5 bases). Per germline, CDR1 SGHRS and CDR2 YFSETQ. The CDR3 loop spans 12 amino acids. The CDR3 is CASSSTLEVEVF. The CDR3 DNA follows: TGCGCCAGCAGTTCCACCTTGGAGGTTGAGGTTTTT.

This chain joins TRBV30 and TRBJ1-1; 7 bases match TRBD1. This CDR3 has 15 amino acids. V lost 5 bases and J lost 1; bases outside the gene matches: 10. Germline CDR1 GTSNPN, CDR2 SVGIG (reference sequence). The chain's CDR3 is CAWGYRAGGNTEAFF. CDR3 DNA sequence: TGTGCCTGGGGTTATCGGGCAGGGGGGAACACTGAAGCTTTCTTT.

This sequence joins TRBV4-2 and TRBJ1-3, with 8 bases fitting TRBD1. In germline, CDR1 is LGHNA, CDR2 YNFKEQ. Trimming removed 5 bases from V and 7 bases from J; junction bases left unmatched: 4. This CDR3 region has 13 residues. CDR3 region: CASSTDRGNTIYF. DNA for the CDR3: TGTGCCAGCAGCACCGACAGGGGTAACACCATATATTTT.

This clone is a singleton in its sample. The chain uses TRBV28 and TRBJ2-1; tentatively, D is TRBD1 (6 bases). CDR3 length: 14 residues. From germline, CDR1 is MDHEN and CDR2 SYDVKM. V was pared by 6 bases and J by 1 base, with 10 bases between. The DNA of the CDR3 is TGTGCCAGCAGGGGGACATTTTCCTACAATGAGCAGTTCTTC. It encodes CASRGTFSYNEQFF.